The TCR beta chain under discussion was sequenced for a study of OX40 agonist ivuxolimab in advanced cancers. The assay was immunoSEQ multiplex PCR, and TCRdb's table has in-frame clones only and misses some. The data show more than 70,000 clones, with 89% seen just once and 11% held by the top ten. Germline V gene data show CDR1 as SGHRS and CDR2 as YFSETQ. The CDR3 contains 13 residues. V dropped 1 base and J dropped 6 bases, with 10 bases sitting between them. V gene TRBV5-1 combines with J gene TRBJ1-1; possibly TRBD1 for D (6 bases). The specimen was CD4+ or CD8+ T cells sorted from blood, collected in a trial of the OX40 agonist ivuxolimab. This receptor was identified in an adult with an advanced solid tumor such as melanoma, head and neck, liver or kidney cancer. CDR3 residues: CASSLSGGPEAFF. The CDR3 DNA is TGCGCCAGCAGCTTGTCCGGGGGCCCTGAAGCTTTCTTT.